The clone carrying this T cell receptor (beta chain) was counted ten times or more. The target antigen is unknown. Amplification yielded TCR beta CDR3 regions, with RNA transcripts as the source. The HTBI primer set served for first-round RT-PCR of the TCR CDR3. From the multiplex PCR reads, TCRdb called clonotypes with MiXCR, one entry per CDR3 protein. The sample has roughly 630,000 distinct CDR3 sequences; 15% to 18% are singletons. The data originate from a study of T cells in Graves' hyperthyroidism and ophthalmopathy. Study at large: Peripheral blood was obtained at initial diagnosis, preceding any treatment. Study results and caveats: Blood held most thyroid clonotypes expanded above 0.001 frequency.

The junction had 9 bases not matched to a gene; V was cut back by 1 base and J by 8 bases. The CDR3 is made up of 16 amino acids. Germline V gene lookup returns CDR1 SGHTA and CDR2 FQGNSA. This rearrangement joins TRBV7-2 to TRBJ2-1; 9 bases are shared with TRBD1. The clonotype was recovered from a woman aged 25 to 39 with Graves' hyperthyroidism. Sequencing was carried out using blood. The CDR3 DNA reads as TGTGCCAGCAGCTTAGGAGGGGGACAGGGCCGATATGAGCAGTTCTTC. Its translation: CASSLGGGQGRYEQFF. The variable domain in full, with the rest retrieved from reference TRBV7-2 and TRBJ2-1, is GAGVSQSPSNKVTEKGKDVELRCDPISGHTALYWYRQSLGQGLEFLIYFQGNSAPDKSGLPSDRFSAERTGGSVSTLTIQRTQQEDSAVYLCASSLGGGQGRYEQFFGPGTRLTVL.